Below, 30 T cell receptor beta chains from the same sample are listed, as sequenced in a study of T cell responses to AZD1222 COVID-19 vaccine. Using immunoSEQ multiplex PCR, the repertoire was profiled, and TCRdb retains in-frame clones only, with some absent. Of 95,000 to 150,000 clones listed, approximately 90% are singletons. The sample was peripheral blood, taken on day 0 of AZD1222 vaccination. These receptors were collected from an adult in good health.

The chain joins TRBV18 to TRBJ1-2, with 7 bases that match TRBD1. Germline CDR1 reads KGHSH; CDR2 reads LQKENI. This CDR3 has 14 amino acids. The V and J ends lost 6 bases and 7 bases, in that order; junction bases with no gene match: 11. The CDR3 coding sequence is TGTGCCAGCTCGCCGACCCGGGACAGTAGTGGCTACACCTTC. Protein sequence: CASSPTRDSSGYTF.

V is TRBV5-6 and J is TRBJ1-1, with D unclear. Trimming cost V 4 bases and J 4 bases, with 17 bases left between them. Germline V gene sequence: CDR1 SGHDT, CDR2 YYEEEE. The CDR3 contains 15 residues. This chain's CDR3 is CASSGKAGRGTEAFF. DNA for the CDR3: TGTGCCAGCAGCGGGAAGGCAGGCCGGGGCACTGAAGCTTTCTTT.

The gene calls are TRBV30 and TRBJ1-5; a possible D gene is TRBD1 (6 bases). Per germline, CDR1 GTSNPN and CDR2 SVGIG (reference sequence). The CDR3 is 12 amino acids. V dropped 5 bases and J dropped 2 bases, with 7 bases sitting between them. The CDR3 is CAWPGGNQPQHF. CDR3 DNA: TGTGCCTGGCCAGGGGGCAATCAGCCCCAGCATTTT.

The chain uses TRBV3-1 (or the pseudogene TRBV3-2) and TRBJ2-3, with 10 bases aligning to TRBD2. With V trimmed by 0 bases and J by 5 bases, 5 bases remained unmatched. The CDR3 is 16 residues long. Germline V gene data show CDR1 as LGHDT and CDR2 as YNNKEL (reference sequence). CDR3 region: CASSQEGSGRVDTQYF. The CDR3 DNA reads as TGTGCCAGCAGCCAAGAGGGAAGCGGGAGGGTAGATACGCAGTATTTT.

A single count supports this clone. The V gene is TRBV5-6, the J gene TRBJ2-3; 7 bases fit TRBD2. The CDR3 contains 16 residues. V shed 4 bases and J 2 bases; nucleotides not matched to a gene: 10. Germline values: CDR1 SGHDT, CDR2 YYEEEE. This CDR3 is CASSAAGGSSTDTQYF. The CDR3 coding sequence is TGTGCCAGCAGCGCCGCGGGCGGGAGTTCCACAGATACGCAGTATTTT.

About this clone: At one end the junction does not follow the germline gene, possibly because of a read error. The rearrangement uses TRBV7-2 and TRBJ2-1, with D perhaps matching TRBD2 (6 bases). Germline V lookup: CDR1 SGHTA, CDR2 FQGNSA. This CDR3 region has 18 residues. CDR3 bases: TGTGCCAGCAGCTTAGTTCGTTTCGGGACTCCCGACCTCAATGCGCAGTTCTTC. Translated, it gives CASSLVRFGTPDLNAQFF.

V usage is TRBV6-5 and J usage is TRBJ2-3; 7 nucleotides match TRBD1. Germline lookup yields CDR1 MNHEY and CDR2 SVGAGI. The J segment lost 2 bases and the V segment lost 5 bases, leaving 4 bases of the junction unmatched. This CDR3 comprises 14 residues. The CDR3 DNA sequence: TGTGCCAGCAGTCGGGACAGCCTCACAGATACGCAGTATTTT. Protein: CASSRDSLTDTQYF.

This chain links TRBV5-1 with TRBJ1-1, with D hard to call. Germline assignment: CDR1 SGHRS and CDR2 YFSETQ. The length of the CDR3 is 16 residues. With 4 bases removed from V and 4 bases from J, the gap between germline ends came to 20 bases. The chain's CDR3 is CASSPLPGKGGTEAFF. The CDR3 bases are TGCGCCAGCAGCCCCCTCCCGGGGAAAGGTGGCACTGAAGCTTTCTTT. Full variable domain (rest looked up from reference TRBV5-1 and TRBJ1-1): KAGVTQTPRYLIKTRGQQVTLSCSPISGHRSVSWYQQTPGQGLQFLFEYFSETQRNKGNFPGRFSGRQFSNSRSEMNVSTLELGDSALYLCASSPLPGKGGTEAFFGQGTRLTVV.

V gene TRBV7-3 combines with J gene TRBJ1-2; TRBD1 aligns across 8 bases. V shed 2 bases and J 8 bases; nucleotides not matched to a gene: 4. The germline gives CDR1 SGHTA, CDR2 FQGTGA. This CDR3 region has 13 residues. The CDR3 region is CASSLGQGGGYTF. The CDR3 bases are TGTGCCAGCAGCTTAGGACAGGGAGGAGGCTACACCTTC.

This chain joins TRBV6-6 and TRBJ1-1; no reliable D call. Trimming removed 5 bases at V and 3 bases at J, with 13 bases between. The CDR3 extends over 14 amino acids. Germline lookup yields CDR1 MNHNY and CDR2 SVGAGI (reference sequence). The CDR3 coding sequence is TGTGCCAGCAGTGCCGGTATGGCGTACACTGAAGCTTTCTTT. This codes for CASSAGMAYTEAFF.

The chain uses TRBV27 and TRBJ2-3; D remains unclear. Germline CDR1 reads MNHEY; CDR2 reads SMNVEV (reference sequence). Trimming stripped 1 base from V and 0 bases from J, with 5 bases between. CDR3 length: 14 amino acids. The CDR3 sequence: CASSLLASTDTQYF. The CDR3 DNA sequence: TGTGCCAGCAGTTTATTAGCTAGCACAGATACGCAGTATTTT.

The CDR3 DNA follows: TGCGCCAGCAGCCAAGGATTGACAGATAACTATGGCTACACCTTC. Translation gives CASSQGLTDNYGYTF. V usage is TRBV4-3 and J usage is TRBJ1-2, with D perhaps matching TRBD1 (5 bases). Trimming cost V 1 base and J 1 base, with 10 bases left between them. The CDR3 length is 15 residues. Germline CDR1 is LGHNA and CDR2 is YSLEER.

The chain recombines TRBV7-9 with TRBJ2-1; D gene unclear. The V gene's germline CDR1 is SEHNR and CDR2 FQNEAQ (reference sequence). The CDR3 runs to 14 residues. V was trimmed by 8 bases and J by 1 base, leaving 12 bases between them. This chain's CDR3 is CASDGSPSYNEQFF. CDR3 DNA: TGTGCCAGCGATGGGTCCCCTTCCTACAATGAGCAGTTCTTC. Filled out from reference TRBV7-9 and TRBJ2-1, the complete variable domain reads DTGVSQNPRHKITKRGQNVTFRCDPISEHNRLYWYRQTLGQGPEFLTYFQNEAQLEKSRLLSDRFSAERPKGSFSTLEIQRTEQGDSAMYLCASDGSPSYNEQFFGPGTRLTVL.

The J gene is TRBJ1-5, the V gene TRBV28; no reliable D call. The CDR3 sequence is 12 residues long. V lost 6 bases, J lost 6 bases, and 9 bases lay in between. Germline V lookup: CDR1 MDHEN, CDR2 SYDVKM. Here the CDR3 DNA reads TGTGCCAGCAGCGGAGGGTCTCAGCCCCAGCATTTT. Translating it yields CASSGGSQPQHF. The complete variable domain, with remaining parts taken from reference TRBV28 and TRBJ1-5, reads DVKVTQSSRYLVKRTGEKVFLECVQDMDHENMFWYRQDPGLGLRLIYFSYDVKMKEKGDIPEGYSVSREKKERFSLILESASTNQTSMYLCASSGGSQPQHFGDGTRLSIL.

The chain is built from TRBV11-2 and TRBJ2-3; no firm D call. CDR3 length equals 16 residues. Trimming took 2 bases from V and 6 from J, leaving 18 bases between them. Germline lookup yields CDR1 SGHAT and CDR2 FQNNGV. Written as DNA, the CDR3 is TGTGCCAGCAGCTTAAGGCCCGTACAGCTTCAGGATACGCAGTATTTT. This codes for CASSLRPVQLQDTQYF. The entire variable domain, with the rest obtained from reference TRBV11-2 and TRBJ2-3, is as follows: EAGVAQSPRYKIIEKRQSVAFWCNPISGHATLYWYQQILGQGPKLLIQFQNNGVVDDSQLPKDRFSAERLKGVDSTLKIQPAKLEDSAVYLCASSLRPVQLQDTQYFGPGTRLTVL.

The CDR3 region is CASSPAGQNYNSPLHF. The CDR3 coding sequence is TGTGCCAGCTCACCAGCGGGACAGAACTATAATTCACCCCTCCACTTT. This chain joins TRBV18 and TRBJ1-6, with 7 bases that match TRBD1. Germline trimming cut 2 bases from V and 3 bases from J; bases unmatched to any gene: 4. Germline CDR1 is KGHSH and CDR2 is LQKENI. This CDR3 contains 16 residues.

V usage is TRBV2 and J usage is TRBJ1-2, with a possible D match to TRBD1 (6 bases). Between the trimmed V and J ends, which lost 6 bases and 4 bases, there was a span of 24 bases. The CDR3 length is 17 residues. Germline V gene sequence: CDR1 SNHLY, CDR2 FYNNEI. CDR3 in DNA: TGTGCCAGCAGCGACCCTACCTGGGGTGGGGGCGCCTATGGCTACACCTTC. As protein: CASSDPTWGGGAYGYTF.

This clone was counted a single time. This chain links TRBV6-5 with TRBJ1-3, with a tentative D call TRBD1 (6 bases). The CDR3 runs to 15 residues. The germline gives CDR1 MNHEY, CDR2 SVGAGI. V was pared by 7 bases and J by 0 bases, with 13 bases between. CDR3 DNA sequence: TGTGCCAGCACTCACAGGGCAAGCTCTGGAAACACCATATATTTT. This translates into CASTHRASSGNTIYF.

V and J are TRBV4-2 and TRBJ2-6; D is ambiguous. This CDR3 spans 17 amino acids. Trimming shortened V by 0 bases and J by 4 bases, and 13 bases separated the two germline ends. CDR1 and CDR2 from the germline V gene are LGHNA and YNFKEQ. The CDR3 region is CASSQDLRGPGANVLTF. The CDR3 DNA reads TGTGCCAGCAGCCAAGATCTGCGAGGCCCCGGGGCCAACGTCCTGACTTTC.

The chain uses TRBV27 and TRBJ2-7; TRBD1 aligns across 8 bases. CDR1 and CDR2 (germline): MNHEY, SMNVEV (reference sequence). V gave up 3 bases and J gave up 6 bases; unmatched junction bases: 7. This CDR3 is 14 amino acids long. The CDR3 spells CASSLTGARGEQYF. In DNA, the CDR3 is TGTGCCAGCAGTTTGACAGGGGCCCGGGGCGAGCAGTACTTC.

The V and J genes are TRBV30 and TRBJ1-6; the D is unclear. This CDR3 contains 17 residues. Trimming took off 4 bases at V and 9 bases at J, with 25 bases between the two ends. Germline V lookup: CDR1 GTSNPN, CDR2 SVGIG (reference sequence). The CDR3, as DNA: TGTGCCTGGAAAGCCACCCTACCAGGAGGGCTGACTTCACCCCTCCACTTT. It specifies CAWKATLPGGLTSPLHF.

Here the CDR3 reads CTSSPGHVDTDTQYF. Written as DNA, the CDR3 is TGCACCAGCAGCCCGGGTCACGTCGACACAGATACGCAGTATTTT. The chain has TRBV1 and TRBJ2-3; the D call TRBD2 from the table was never checked on the DNA. TRBV1 is assigned pseudogene status. The CDR3 consists of 15 residues.

The rearrangement joins TRBV7-9 to TRBJ1-2; D remains ambiguous. V was cut by 3 bases and J by 4 bases, with 6 bases left in between. Germline assignment: CDR1 SEHNR and CDR2 FQNEAQ (reference sequence). There are 12 residues in the CDR3. The CDR3 DNA sequence: TGTGCCAGCAGCTTTTCCCTCTATGGCTACACCTTC. As protein: CASSFSLYGYTF.

The chain carries TRBV15 and TRBJ1-2; the D is unclear. The germline V and J ends were trimmed by 7 bases and 0 bases, with 15 bases remaining between them. This CDR3 comprises 15 residues. In germline, CDR1 is LNHNV, CDR2 YYDKDF (reference sequence). CDR3 amino acids: CATNSDRSANYGYTF. The CDR3 bases are TGTGCCACCAACTCGGACCGGTCAGCTAACTATGGCTACACCTTC.

V usage is TRBV29-1 and J usage is TRBJ2-3; 8 nucleotides line up with TRBD2. There are 15 residues in the CDR3. V was clipped by 4 bases and J by 0 bases; unmatched bases: 6. CDR1 is SQVTM, CDR2 ANQGSEA, per germline. The DNA of the CDR3 is TGCAGCGTTGTGTTAGCGGGACCTAGCACAGATACGCAGTATTTT. This sequence encodes CSVVLAGPSTDTQYF.

This chain connects TRBV28 to TRBJ2-7, with D hard to call. CDR3 length: 10 residues. The V gene lost 5 bases and the J gene lost 8 bases, with 7 bases spanning the gap. CDR1 is MDHEN and CDR2 is SYDVKM in the germline V gene. The CDR3 region is CASSHLQQYF. The CDR3 DNA follows: TGTGCCAGCAGTCACTTGCAGCAGTACTTC.

Here the CDR3 DNA reads TGTGCCAGCAGCGTAGGAAGGGGGGGTGAGCAGTTCTTC. Its protein is CASSVGRGGEQFF. This chain links TRBV9 with TRBJ2-1; TRBD2 might be the D (7 bases). Germline V gene sequence: CDR1 SGDLS, CDR2 YYNGEE. Trimming cost V 0 bases and J 9 bases, with 10 bases left between them. This CDR3 has 13 amino acids. Using reference TRBV9 and TRBJ2-1 for the parts outside the CDR3, the full variable domain is DSGVTQTPKHLITATGQRVTLRCSPRSGDLSVYWYQQSLDQGLQFLIQYYNGEERAKGNILERFSAQQFPDLHSELNLSSLELGDSALYFCASSVGRGGEQFFGPGTRLTVL.

J is TRBJ2-5 and V is TRBV4-2, with 12 bases lining up with TRBD2. After removal of 3 bases from V and 5 bases from J, the junction contained 13 bases not matched to a gene. Germline V gene lookup returns CDR1 LGHNA and CDR2 YNFKEQ. CDR3 size: 18 residues. DNA for the CDR3: TGTGCCAGCAGCCAGGAACAGGGCGGACTAGCGGGGTGGGAGACCCAGTACTTC. Translated, it gives CASSQEQGGLAGWETQYF.

The rearrangement uses TRBV15 and TRBJ1-1; possible D gene TRBD1, 5 bases. The V end was cut by 1 base, the J end by 1 base, with 10 bases between. Germline lookup yields CDR1 LNHNV and CDR2 YYDKDF (reference sequence). This CDR3 contains 15 residues. CDR3 amino acids: CATSRGGTGNTEAFF. The CDR3 region has the DNA TGTGCCACCAGCAGAGGGGGGACGGGGAACACTGAAGCTTTCTTT.

J is TRBJ1-3 and V is TRBV23-1; D is unresolved. TRBV23-1 is treated as an ORF (open reading frame) with a function not yet certain. The germline V and J ends were trimmed by 3 bases and 1 base, with 7 bases remaining between them. This CDR3 contains 14 residues. As DNA, the CDR3 is TGCGCCAGCAGTCATGGCAATTCTGGAAACACCATATATTTT. It is translated as CASSHGNSGNTIYF.